One sample yielded the 8 T cell receptor beta chains listed below, sequenced in a study of blood T cells in healthy people across ages. Primers used in a second PCR of about 7 to 12 cycles were a sample-barcoded 5' primer and a J-beta primer mix. TCRdb processed the 5' RACE reads anew with MiXCR; each CDR3 protein has one entry. The repertoire holds hundreds of thousands of distinct CDR3 sequences, 35% to 50% seen once, with around 18% in the top ten. Material for sequencing was blood. The receptors were sampled from a man older than 75 in good health.

The chain employs TRBV7-3 and TRBJ2-5; D gene unclear. CDR1 and CDR2 from the germline V gene are SGHTA and FQGTGA. This CDR3 has 13 amino acids. Trimming stripped 5 bases from V and 11 bases from J, with 18 bases between. As DNA, the CDR3 is TGTGCCAGCAGCGTAATGCCTAGTAGTGAGCAGTACTTC. Its protein product is CASSVMPSSEQYF.

On this clonotype: One junction end disagrees with the germline gene, perhaps due to a read error. The genes are TRBV7-9 and TRBJ1-4; D is uncertain. The length of the CDR3 is 17 residues. Germline CDR1 SEHNR, CDR2 FQNEAQ (reference sequence). CDR3 sequence reads: CASSSGVRSATNEELFF. The CDR3 bases are TGTGCCAGCAGCTCTGGTGTCAGATCAGCAACTAATGAAGAACTGTTTTTT.

The chain couples TRBV5-1 to TRBJ2-1, with a tentative D call TRBD1 (6 bases). This CDR3 has 15 residues. V gave up 0 bases and J gave up 6 bases, with 13 bases separating them. Germline V gene sequence: CDR1 SGHRS, CDR2 YFSETQ. The DNA of the CDR3 is TGCGCCAGCAGCTTGGGCAGGGGAGCAGTCAATGAGCAGTTCTTC. Translation: CASSLGRGAVNEQFF.

The rearrangement joins TRBV9 to TRBJ1-4, with D unclear. The CDR3 is 14 amino acids. Germline CDR1 and CDR2: SGDLS and YYNGEE. Trimming left V 2 bases short and J 4 bases short, with 9 bases between. The CDR3 spells CASSVSAVNEKLFF. The CDR3 bases are TGTGCCAGCAGCGTTTCTGCCGTTAATGAAAAACTGTTTTTT.

The J gene is TRBJ2-1, the V gene TRBV7-2; D is possibly TRBD1 or TRBD2 (5 bases each). Germline V lookup: CDR1 SGHTA, CDR2 FQGNSA. The V end lost 5 bases, the J end lost 7 bases, and 24 bases lay between the germline ends. CDR3 length equals 17 residues. This chain's CDR3 is CASSPQTGTGLGNEQFF. CDR3 nucleotide sequence: TGTGCCAGCAGCCCTCAAACCGGGACCGGGCTTGGTAATGAGCAGTTCTTC.

The rearrangement links TRBV5-1 to TRBJ2-5, with 8 bases that match TRBD2. V dropped 0 bases and J dropped 11; count of bases not matched to a gene: 15. Germline V gene data show CDR1 as SGHRS and CDR2 as YFSETQ. The CDR3 loop spans 16 amino acids. The CDR3: CASSLESTSVYNEQYF. CDR3 bases: TGCGCCAGCAGCTTGGAGTCGACTAGCGTCTACAATGAGCAGTACTTC.

This clonotype was observed a single time. V is TRBV29-1 and J is TRBJ2-3; no firm D call. The CDR3 is 14 amino acids. Germline V gene lookup returns CDR1 SQVTM and CDR2 ANQGSEA. V gave up 2 bases and J gave up 3 bases, with 12 bases separating them. The CDR3 loop reads CSVEPPFATDTQYF. In DNA form, the CDR3 reads TGCAGCGTTGAACCGCCGTTCGCGACAGATACGCAGTATTTT.

This clonotype has a count of ten or more. The V gene is TRBV2, the J gene TRBJ2-1; TRBD2 might be the D (6 bases). V was pared by 4 bases and J by 5 bases, with 12 bases between. The length of the CDR3 is 14 residues. Germline V gene sequence: CDR1 SNHLY, CDR2 FYNNEI. As DNA, the CDR3 is TGTGCCAGCAGTGGGGGACTCCGCGACAATGAGCAGTTCTTC. It yields the protein CASSGGLRDNEQFF.